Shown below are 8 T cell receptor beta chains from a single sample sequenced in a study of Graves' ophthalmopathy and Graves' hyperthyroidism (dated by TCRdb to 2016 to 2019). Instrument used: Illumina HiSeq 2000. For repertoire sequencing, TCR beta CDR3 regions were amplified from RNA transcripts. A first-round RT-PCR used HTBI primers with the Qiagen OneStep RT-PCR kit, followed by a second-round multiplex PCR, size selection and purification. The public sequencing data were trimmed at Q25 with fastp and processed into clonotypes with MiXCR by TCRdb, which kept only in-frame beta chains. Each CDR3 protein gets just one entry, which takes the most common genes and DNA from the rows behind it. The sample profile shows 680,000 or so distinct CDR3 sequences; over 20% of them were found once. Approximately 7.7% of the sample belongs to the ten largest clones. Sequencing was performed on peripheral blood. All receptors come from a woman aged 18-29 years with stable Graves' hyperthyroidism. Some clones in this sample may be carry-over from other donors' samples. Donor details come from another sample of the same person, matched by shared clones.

CDR3 loop: CASSPAHGGAYETQYF. Written as DNA, the CDR3 is TGTGCCAGCAGTCCAGCCCACGGGGGGGCTTACGAGACCCAGTACTTC. The J gene is TRBJ2-5, the V gene TRBV13, with 8 bases aligning to TRBD2. Per the germline V gene, CDR1 is PRHDT and CDR2 is FYEKMQ (reference sequence). Losses at the gene ends were 6 bases for V and 5 bases for J; bases not matched to a gene: 14. This CDR3 is 16 amino acids long. Full variable domain (remainder filled in from reference TRBV13 and TRBJ2-5): AAGVIQSPRHLIKEKRETATLKCYPIPRHDTVYWYQQGPGQDPQFLISFYEKMQSDKGSIPDRFSAQQFSDYHSELNMSSLELGDSALYFCASSPAHGGAYETQYFGPGTRLLVL.

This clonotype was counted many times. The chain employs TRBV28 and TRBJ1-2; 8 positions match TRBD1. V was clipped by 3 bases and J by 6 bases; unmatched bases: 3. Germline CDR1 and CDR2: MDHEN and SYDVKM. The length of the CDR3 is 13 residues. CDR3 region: CASSFNRGDGYTF. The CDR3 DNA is TGTGCCAGCAGTTTCAACAGGGGGGATGGCTACACCTTC.

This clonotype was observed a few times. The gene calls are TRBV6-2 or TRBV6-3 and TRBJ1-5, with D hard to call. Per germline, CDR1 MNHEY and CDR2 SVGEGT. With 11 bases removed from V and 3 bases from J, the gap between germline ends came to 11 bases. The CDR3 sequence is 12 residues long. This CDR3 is CASTQNNQPQHF. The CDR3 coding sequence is TGTGCCTCGACTCAGAACAATCAGCCCCAGCATTTT.

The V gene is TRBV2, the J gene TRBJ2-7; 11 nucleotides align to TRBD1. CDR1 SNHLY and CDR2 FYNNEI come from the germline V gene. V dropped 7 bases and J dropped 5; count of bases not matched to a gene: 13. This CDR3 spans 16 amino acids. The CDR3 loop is CASTHGGGTGGHEQYF. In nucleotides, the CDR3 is TGTGCCAGCACTCACGGCGGGGGGACAGGGGGACACGAGCAGTACTTC.

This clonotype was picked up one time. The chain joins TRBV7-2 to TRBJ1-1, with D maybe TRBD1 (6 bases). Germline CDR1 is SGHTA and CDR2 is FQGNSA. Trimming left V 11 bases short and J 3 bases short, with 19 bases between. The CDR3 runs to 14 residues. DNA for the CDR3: TGTGCCTCACGAGAAGGGTCAGGGGACACTGAAGCTTTCTTT. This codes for CASREGSGDTEAFF.

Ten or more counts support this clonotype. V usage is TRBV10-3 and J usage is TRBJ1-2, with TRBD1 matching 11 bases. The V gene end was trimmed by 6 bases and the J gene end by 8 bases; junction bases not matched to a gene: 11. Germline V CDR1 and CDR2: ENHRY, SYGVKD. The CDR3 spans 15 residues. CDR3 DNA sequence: TGTGCCATCAGCTTCGACAAGGGACAGGGGGACGGCTACACCTTC. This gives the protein CAISFDKGQGDGYTF.

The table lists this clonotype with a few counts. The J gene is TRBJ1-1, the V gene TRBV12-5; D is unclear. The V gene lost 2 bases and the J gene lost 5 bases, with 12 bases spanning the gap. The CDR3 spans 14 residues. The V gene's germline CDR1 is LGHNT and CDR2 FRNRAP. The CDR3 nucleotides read TGTGCTAGTGGTTTGCCGGGCGGCAAGACTGAAGCTTTCTTT. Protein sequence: CASGLPGGKTEAFF.

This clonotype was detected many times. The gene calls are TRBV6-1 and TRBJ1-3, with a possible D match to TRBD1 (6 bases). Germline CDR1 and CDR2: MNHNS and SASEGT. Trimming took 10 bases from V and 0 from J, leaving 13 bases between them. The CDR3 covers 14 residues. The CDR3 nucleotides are TGTGCCATTGGGGGGCCATCCTCTGGAAACACCATATATTTT. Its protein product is CAIGGPSSGNTIYF.